Sequencing of this TCR beta chain was carried out in a study of T cells expressing NK-cell markers (dated by TCRdb to between 2020 and 2021). Broadly, across the study: Three sorted T-cell subsets (CD3+CD56+NKG2C+, CD3+CD56+NKG2C- and CD3+CD56-NKG2C+) from under ten donors had their TCR beta-chain repertoires profiled. Among the eight sequenced donors, seven were HCMV-seropositive and one was HCMV-seronegative. Randomly selected healthy volunteers, three men and five women, were used as the eight sequenced donors. The libraries were sequenced on Illumina HiSeq 2000/2500, MiSeq or NextSeq, producing 2 x 150 bp reads.

TCRdb records Illumina HiSeq 2000 as the sequencer. 5'RACE template switching, by which a universal primer site and unique molecular identifiers were added, was used to make TCR beta cDNA libraries. Synthesis of cDNA was primed from the TCR beta constant segment and was followed by two consecutive PCR amplification steps. The original pipeline was this. Reads were demultiplexed and grouped by UMI with MIGEC, and clonotypes were assembled and quantified with MiTCR. To remove erroneous sequences, TCR cDNA sequences were retained only when supported by two or more reads. The tcR package was used for downstream repertoire analysis, and clonotypes were matched across fractions by CDR3 nucleotide sequence plus V segment. VDJmatch was used to annotate antigen specificity against VDJdb, with one amino acid substitution in CDR3 allowed. After the reads were reprocessed by TCRdb, one entry was made per CDR3 protein sequence, with no DNA. These V and J calls derive from TCRdb rather than the authors' analysis. The sample's clone listing holds approximately 150,000 distinct CDR3 sequences. Around 20% of the sample is taken by the ten largest.

With regard to this clonotype: No antigen is known for it.

From the cysteine through the phenylalanine, the CDR3 covers 13 amino acids. DNA is not on record. Based on the germline V gene, the CDR1 and CDR2 sequences are SGHRS and YFSETQ. Overall study outcomes, separate from this receptor: It remained unclear whether the expanded NKG2C-expressing T cell clones were specific for HCMV antigens. In a handful of donors, the dominant CD3+CD56+NKG2C+ clonotypes were found to rank among the top 10 CD8+ clonotypes and to make up 1.0-7.0% of CD8+ T cells. Those dominant clonotypes were again the most abundant among CD3+CD56-NKG2C+ cells in several donors, at about 28.3-60.1%.

A commercial ELISA kit detecting HCMV-specific IgG in serum was used to determine HCMV serostatus. Ficoll density gradient centrifugation was used to isolate peripheral blood mononuclear cells from blood. Rearrangement joined TRBV5-1 to TRBJ2-1; TCRdb lists TRBD2, though no DNA is available to test this call. The receptor's source is a woman aged 18 to 75 in good health. Specimen: blood T cells: a sorted CD56 or NKG2C T cell subset, CD4+ or CD8+ T cells, or bulk PBMC T cells (not recorded which). This receptor has the CDR3 CASSSRGDSLGFF.